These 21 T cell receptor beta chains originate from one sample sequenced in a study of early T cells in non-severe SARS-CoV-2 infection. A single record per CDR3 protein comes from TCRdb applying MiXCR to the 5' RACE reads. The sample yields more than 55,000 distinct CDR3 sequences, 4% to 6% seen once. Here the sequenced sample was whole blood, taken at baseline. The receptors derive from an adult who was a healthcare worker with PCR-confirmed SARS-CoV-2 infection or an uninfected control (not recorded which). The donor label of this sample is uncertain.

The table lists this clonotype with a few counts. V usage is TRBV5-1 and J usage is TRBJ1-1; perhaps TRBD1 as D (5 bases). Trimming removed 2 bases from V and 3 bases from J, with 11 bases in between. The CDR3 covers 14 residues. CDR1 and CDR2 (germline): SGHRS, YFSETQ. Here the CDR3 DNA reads TGCGCCAGCAGCTTCGGAGGGACCGACACTGAAGCTTTCTTT. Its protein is CASSFGGTDTEAFF.

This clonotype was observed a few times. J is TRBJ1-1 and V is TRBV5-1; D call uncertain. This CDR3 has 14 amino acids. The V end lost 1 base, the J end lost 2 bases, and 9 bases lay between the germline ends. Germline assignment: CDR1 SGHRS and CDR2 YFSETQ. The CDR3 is CASSLLSHNTEAFF. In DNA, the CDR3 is TGCGCCAGCAGCTTGTTATCACACAACACTGAAGCTTTCTTT.

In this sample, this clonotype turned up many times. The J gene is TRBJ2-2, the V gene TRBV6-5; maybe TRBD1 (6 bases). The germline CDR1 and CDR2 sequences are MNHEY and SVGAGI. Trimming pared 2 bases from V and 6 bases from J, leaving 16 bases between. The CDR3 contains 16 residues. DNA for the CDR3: TGTGCCAGCAGTTACGGGGGCCCCTCGGGTCCCGGGGAGCTGTTTTTT. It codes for CASSYGGPSGPGELFF.

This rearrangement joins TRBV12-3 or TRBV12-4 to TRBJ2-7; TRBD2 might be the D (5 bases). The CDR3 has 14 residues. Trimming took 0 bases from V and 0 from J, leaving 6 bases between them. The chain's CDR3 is CASSLAGSSYEQYF. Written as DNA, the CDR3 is TGTGCCAGCAGTTTAGCAGGGAGCTCCTACGAGCAGTACTTC.

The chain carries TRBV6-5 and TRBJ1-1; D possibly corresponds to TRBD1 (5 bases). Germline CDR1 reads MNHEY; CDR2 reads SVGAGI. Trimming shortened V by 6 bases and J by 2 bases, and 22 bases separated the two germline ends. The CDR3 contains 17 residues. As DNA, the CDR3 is TGTGCCAGCAGCAGGGTGGGGTTTGCATTTGTAAACACTGAAGCTTTCTTT. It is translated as CASSRVGFAFVNTEAFF.

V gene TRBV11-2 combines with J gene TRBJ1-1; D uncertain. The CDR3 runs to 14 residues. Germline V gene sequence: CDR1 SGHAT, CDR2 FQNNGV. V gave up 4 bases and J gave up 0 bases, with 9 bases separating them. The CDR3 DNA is TGTGCCAGCAGCTGGGGATTCATGAACACTGAAGCTTTCTTT. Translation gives CASSWGFMNTEAFF.

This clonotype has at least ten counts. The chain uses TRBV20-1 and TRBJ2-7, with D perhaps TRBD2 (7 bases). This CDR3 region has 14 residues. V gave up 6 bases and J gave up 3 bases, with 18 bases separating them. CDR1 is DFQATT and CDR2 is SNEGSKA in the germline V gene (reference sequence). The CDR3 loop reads CSAGGRGSNYEQYF. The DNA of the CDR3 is TGCAGTGCGGGTGGGAGGGGGTCGAACTACGAGCAGTACTTC.

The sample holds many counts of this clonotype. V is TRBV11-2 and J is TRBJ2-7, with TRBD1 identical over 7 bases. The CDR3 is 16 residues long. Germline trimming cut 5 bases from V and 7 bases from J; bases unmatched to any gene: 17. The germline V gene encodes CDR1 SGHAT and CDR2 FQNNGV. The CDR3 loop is CASSPQMSKTGLEQYF. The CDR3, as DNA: TGTGCCAGCAGCCCTCAAATGAGCAAGACAGGGTTGGAGCAGTACTTC.

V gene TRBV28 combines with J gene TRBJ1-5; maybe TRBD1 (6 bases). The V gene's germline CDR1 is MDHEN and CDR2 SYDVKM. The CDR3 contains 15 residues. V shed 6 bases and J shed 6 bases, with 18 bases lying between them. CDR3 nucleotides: TGTGCCAGCAGCTCCACCGGAACAGGGTTTCAGCCCCAGCATTTT. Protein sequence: CASSSTGTGFQPQHF.

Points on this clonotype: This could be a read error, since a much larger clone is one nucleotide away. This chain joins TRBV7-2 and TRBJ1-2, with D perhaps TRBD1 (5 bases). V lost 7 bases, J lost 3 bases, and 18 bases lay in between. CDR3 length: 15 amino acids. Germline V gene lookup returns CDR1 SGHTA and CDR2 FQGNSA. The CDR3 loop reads CASNRGPIQDYGYTF. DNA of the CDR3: TGTGCCAGCAACCGAGGGCCGATACAGGACTATGGCTACACCTTC.

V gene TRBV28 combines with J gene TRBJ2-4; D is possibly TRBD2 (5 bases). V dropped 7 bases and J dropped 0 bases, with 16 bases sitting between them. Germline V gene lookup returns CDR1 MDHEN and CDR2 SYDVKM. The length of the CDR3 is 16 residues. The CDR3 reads CASTLGGDLAKNIQYF. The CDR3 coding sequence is TGTGCCAGCACCCTTGGAGGAGATCTAGCCAAAAACATTCAGTACTTC.

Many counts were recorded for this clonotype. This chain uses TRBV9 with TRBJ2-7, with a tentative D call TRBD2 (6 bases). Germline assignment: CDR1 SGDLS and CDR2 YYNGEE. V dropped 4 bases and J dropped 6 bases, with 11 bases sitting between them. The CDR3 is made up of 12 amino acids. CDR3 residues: CASSSRAGEQYF. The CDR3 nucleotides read TGTGCCAGCAGCTCCCGAGCGGGCGAGCAGTACTTC.

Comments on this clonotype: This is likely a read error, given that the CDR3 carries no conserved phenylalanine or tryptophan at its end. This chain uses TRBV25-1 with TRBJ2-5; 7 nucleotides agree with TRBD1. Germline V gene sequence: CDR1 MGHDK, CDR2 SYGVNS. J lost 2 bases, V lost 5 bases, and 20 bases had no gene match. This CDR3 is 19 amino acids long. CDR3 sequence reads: CASSQWGTGQEALQETQYS. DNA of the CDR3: TGTGCCAGCAGTCAATGGGGCACCGGACAGGAGGCGTTACAAGAGACCCAGTACTCC.

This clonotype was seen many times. The CDR3 reads CASSQERAVSYEQYF. CDR3 sequence (DNA): TGCGCCAGCAGCCAAGAGAGAGCGGTCTCCTACGAGCAGTACTTC. The V gene is TRBV4-3, the J gene TRBJ2-7, with a tentative D call TRBD2 (5 bases). The CDR3 is made up of 15 amino acids. In germline, CDR1 is LGHNA, CDR2 YSLEER. V lost 0 bases and J 0 bases, leaving 9 bases between the germline ends.

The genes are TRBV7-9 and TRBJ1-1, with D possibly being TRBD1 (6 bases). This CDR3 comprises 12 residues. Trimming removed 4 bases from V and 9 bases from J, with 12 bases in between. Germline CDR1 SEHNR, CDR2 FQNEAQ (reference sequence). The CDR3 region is CASSYGTFKAFF. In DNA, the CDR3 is TGTGCCAGCAGCTATGGGACATTCAAAGCTTTCTTT.

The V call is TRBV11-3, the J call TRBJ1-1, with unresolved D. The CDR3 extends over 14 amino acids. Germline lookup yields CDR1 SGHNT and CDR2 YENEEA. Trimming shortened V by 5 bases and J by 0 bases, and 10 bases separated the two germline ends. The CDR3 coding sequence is TGTGCCAGCAGCGCGCAGTCCCTGAACACTGAAGCTTTCTTT. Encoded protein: CASSAQSLNTEAFF.

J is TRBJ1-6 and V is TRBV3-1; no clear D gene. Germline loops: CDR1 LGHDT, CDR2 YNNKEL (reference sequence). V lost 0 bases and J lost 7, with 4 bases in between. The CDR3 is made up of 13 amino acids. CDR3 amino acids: CASSQDLNSPLHF. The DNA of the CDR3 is TGTGCCAGCAGCCAAGATCTGAATTCACCCCTCCACTTT.

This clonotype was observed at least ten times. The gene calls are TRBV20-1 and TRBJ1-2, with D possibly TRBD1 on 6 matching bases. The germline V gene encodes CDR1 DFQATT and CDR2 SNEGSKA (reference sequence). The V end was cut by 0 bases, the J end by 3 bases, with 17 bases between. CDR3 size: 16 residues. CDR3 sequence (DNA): TGCAGTGCTAGAGATCTTTCGGGGGGCGCTGACTATGGCTACACCTTC. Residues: CSARDLSGGADYGYTF.

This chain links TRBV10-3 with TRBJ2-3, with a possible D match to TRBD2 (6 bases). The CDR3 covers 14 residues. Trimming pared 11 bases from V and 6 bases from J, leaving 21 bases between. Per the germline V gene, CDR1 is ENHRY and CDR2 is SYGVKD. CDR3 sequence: CAVGLDGDLDTQYF. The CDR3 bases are TGTGCCGTCGGGCTGGACGGGGACTTGGATACGCAGTATTTT.

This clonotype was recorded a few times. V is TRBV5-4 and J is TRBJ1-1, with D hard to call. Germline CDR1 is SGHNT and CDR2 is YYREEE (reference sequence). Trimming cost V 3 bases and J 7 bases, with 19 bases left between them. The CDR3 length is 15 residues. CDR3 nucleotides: TGTGCCAGCAGCTCTACAAAGTCCGCCGACCTTGAAGCTTTCTTT. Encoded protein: CASSSTKSADLEAFF.

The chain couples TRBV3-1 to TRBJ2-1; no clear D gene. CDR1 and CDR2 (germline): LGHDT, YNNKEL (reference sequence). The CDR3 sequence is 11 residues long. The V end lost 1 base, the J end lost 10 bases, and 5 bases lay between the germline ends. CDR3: CASSQVGEQFF. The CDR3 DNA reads TGTGCCAGCAGCCAAGTCGGCGAGCAGTTCTTC.